The 30 T cell receptor beta chains given below trace back to one sample, sequenced in a study of siplizumab effects on memory and regulatory T cells. Method: immunoSEQ multiplex PCR; TCRdb's copy keeps in-frame clones and lacks some. The sample yields more than 85,000 clones, around nine tenths seen once. Sequencing was performed on CD4+ T cells sorted from blood. Receptors originate from a human donor in good health.

The V gene is TRBV7-9, the J gene TRBJ2-7, with D perhaps matching TRBD2 (6 bases). The germline CDR1 and CDR2 sequences are SEHNR and FQNEAQ (reference sequence). Trimming stripped 4 bases from V and 5 bases from J, with 18 bases between. The CDR3 runs 15 residues. CDR3 in DNA: TGTGCCAGCAGCTCCCTCACCTATACGGGGGACGAGCAGTACTTC. This gives the protein CASSSLTYTGDEQYF.

This chain connects TRBV5-4 to TRBJ2-5, with 9 bases matching TRBD2. V lost 1 base, J lost 4 bases, and 5 bases stayed unmatched. Germline assignment: CDR1 SGHNT and CDR2 YYREEE (reference sequence). CDR3 length equals 15 residues. Here the CDR3 DNA reads TGTGCCAGCAGCTTGCCGGGTAGCGGGGGAGAGACCCAGTACTTC. This encodes CASSLPGSGGETQYF.

This chain uses TRBV5-6 with TRBJ1-5; the D gene is possibly TRBD1 (5 bases). Germline CDR1 and CDR2: SGHDT and YYEEEE. The CDR3 loop spans 16 amino acids. V lost 0 bases and J lost 3, with 13 bases in between. Written as DNA, the CDR3 is TGTGCCAGCAGCTTGGGTCAGGGTCGGGTCAATCAGCCCCAGCATTTT. This encodes CASSLGQGRVNQPQHF.

The chain combines TRBV2 with TRBJ1-6; TRBD1 matches at 7 bases. Losses at the gene ends were 7 bases for V and 5 bases for J; bases not matched to a gene: 8. Germline CDR1 is SNHLY and CDR2 is FYNNEI. There are 15 residues in the CDR3. The CDR3 here is CASTPGQANNSPLHF. CDR3 sequence (DNA): TGTGCCAGCACCCCTGGACAGGCAAATAATTCACCCCTCCACTTT.

This chain links TRBV9 with TRBJ2-5, with 7 bases matching TRBD1. The CDR3 is 15 amino acids. Germline V gene data show CDR1 as SGDLS and CDR2 as YYNGEE. The ends lost 0 bases at V and 7 bases at J; junction bases unmatched: 9. CDR3 region: CASSVGKGAGGTQYF. In nucleotides, the CDR3 is TGTGCCAGCAGCGTAGGGAAGGGGGCCGGTGGGACCCAGTACTTC.

The J gene is TRBJ1-1, the V gene TRBV18; 7 nucleotides match TRBD1. CDR3 length equals 16 residues. Germline V gene lookup returns CDR1 KGHSH and CDR2 LQKENI. V was pared by 6 bases and J by 1 base, with 11 bases of the junction left unmatched. This chain's CDR3 is CASSPQSPGGNTEAFF. CDR3 nucleotide sequence: TGTGCCAGCTCGCCGCAGAGCCCAGGGGGGAACACTGAAGCTTTCTTT.

The V call is TRBV5-1, the J call TRBJ1-1; 9 nucleotides agree with TRBD1. CDR1 and CDR2 (germline): SGHRS, YFSETQ. The length of the CDR3 is 12 residues. The J segment lost 9 bases and the V segment lost 2 bases, leaving 2 bases of the junction unmatched. CDR3 in amino acids: CASSLDRGKAFF. As DNA, the CDR3 is TGCGCCAGCAGCTTAGACAGGGGGAAAGCTTTCTTT.

This chain connects TRBV25-1 to TRBJ1-4; D unresolved. Between the trimmed V and J ends, which lost 7 bases and 7 bases, there was a span of 13 bases. Germline CDR1 is MGHDK and CDR2 is SYGVNS. This CDR3 contains 13 residues. The chain's CDR3 is CASIGPVGEKLFF. CDR3 coding DNA: TGTGCCAGCATAGGACCCGTGGGTGAAAAACTGTTTTTT.

Details on this clone: Other DNA sequences in the same sample also yield this CDR3. The V call is TRBV4-1, the J call TRBJ2-1; a possible D gene is TRBD1 (6 bases). The V end lost 0 bases, the J end lost 7 bases, and 16 bases lay between the germline ends. The CDR3 totals 16 residues. Germline V gene lookup returns CDR1 MGHRA and CDR2 YSYEKL. CDR3 DNA: TGCGCCAGCAGCCAAGAAAACAGGGTCAGAGGTAATGAGCAGTTCTTC. Its translation: CASSQENRVRGNEQFF.

The rearrangement uses TRBV13 and TRBJ2-1; the match to TRBD1 covers 7 bases. The CDR3 length is 15 residues. In germline, CDR1 is PRHDT, CDR2 FYEKMQ (reference sequence). J lost 6 bases, V lost 5 bases, and 10 bases had no gene match. Written as DNA, the CDR3 is TGTGCCAGCAGCCCCCCTTCTACAGGGGCCAATGAGCAGTTCTTC. Translating gives CASSPPSTGANEQFF.

Regarding this clone: The junction does not match germline at one end; this may be a read error. J is TRBJ2-7 and V is TRBV18; D possibly corresponds to TRBD2 (6 bases). This CDR3 region has 14 residues. Germline values: CDR1 KGHSH, CDR2 LQKENI. Here the CDR3 reads CASSPPSVADEQYF. The CDR3 bases are TGTGCCAGCTCCCCACCATCAGTAGCGGACGAGCAGTACTTC.

This chain connects TRBV29-1 to TRBJ1-2, with D unclear. Germline V CDR1 and CDR2: SQVTM, ANQGSEA. The CDR3 totals 15 residues. Trimming stripped 3 bases from V and 8 bases from J, with 22 bases between. The CDR3 DNA sequence: TGCAGCGTTGAGACGGCGACGGGTAAAGGGCTAGGCTACACCTTC. As protein: CSVETATGKGLGYTF.

V and J are TRBV7-6 and TRBJ1-3, with 8 positions matching TRBD1. This CDR3 contains 14 residues. V lost 1 base to trimming and J lost 7 bases; unmatched junction nucleotides: 3. Germline V gives CDR1 SGHVS, CDR2 FNYEAQ. CDR3 DNA sequence: TGTGCCAGCAGCTTAGTAGGACAGGGCAACACCATATATTTT. It translates to CASSLVGQGNTIYF.

This clone has a single count. The chain employs TRBV27 and TRBJ1-6; TRBD1 matches at 8 bases. The CDR3 sequence is 14 residues long. Losses at the gene ends were 7 bases for V and 6 bases for J; bases not matched to a gene: 5. The germline V gene encodes CDR1 MNHEY and CDR2 SMNVEV (reference sequence). CDR3 coding DNA: TGTGCCAGCACCCGGACAGGGACTAATTCACCCCTCCACTTT. Protein product: CASTRTGTNSPLHF.

This chain links TRBV6-1 with TRBJ1-5, with 7 nucleotides matching TRBD1. V lost 11 bases to trimming and J lost 5 bases; unmatched junction nucleotides: 9. Germline V CDR1 and CDR2: MNHNS, SASEGT. The CDR3 is made up of 13 amino acids. The CDR3 sequence: CAGDSGGYQPQHF. In nucleotides, the CDR3 is TGTGCCGGAGACTCAGGGGGATATCAGCCCCAGCATTTT.

V is TRBV9 and J is TRBJ2-2; possibly TRBD1 or TRBD2 for D (6 bases each). There are 17 residues in the CDR3. Germline V gene sequence: CDR1 SGDLS, CDR2 YYNGEE. The V gene lost 4 bases and the J gene lost 0 bases, with 16 bases spanning the gap. CDR3 region: CASSHLGGQSNTGELFF. For the CDR3, the DNA is TGTGCCAGCAGCCACTTAGGGGGGCAGTCGAACACCGGGGAGCTGTTTTTT.

The rearrangement uses TRBV7-3 and TRBJ2-1; D is unresolved. CDR3 size: 14 residues. Germline assignment: CDR1 SGHTA and CDR2 FQGTGA. V was cut by 2 bases and J by 5 bases, with 10 bases left in between. Written as DNA, the CDR3 is TGTGCCAGCAGCTTAGGGCAGGCTGACAATGAGCAGTTCTTC. Translation gives CASSLGQADNEQFF.

The chain joins TRBV5-1 to TRBJ1-1; 8 bases are a match to TRBD1. Germline CDR1 SGHRS, CDR2 YFSETQ. V lost 5 bases, J lost 1 base, and 7 bases stayed unmatched. The CDR3 spans 15 residues. This CDR3 is CASSPQTGENTEAFF. The CDR3, as DNA: TGCGCCAGCAGTCCCCAGACAGGGGAGAACACTGAAGCTTTCTTT.

This clone was seen only a few times. The gene calls are TRBV27 and TRBJ1-3, with D possibly being TRBD1 (6 bases). Trimming stripped 6 bases from V and 4 bases from J, with 13 bases between. The CDR3 has 14 residues. Per the germline V gene, CDR1 is MNHEY and CDR2 is SMNVEV (reference sequence). The chain's CDR3 is CASRAQGQGNTIYF. CDR3 bases: TGTGCCAGCAGGGCACAGGGACAAGGAAACACCATATATTTT.

The genes are TRBV6-6 and TRBJ1-2, with a weak D call TRBD1 (6 bases). CDR3 size: 12 residues. CDR1 and CDR2 (germline): MNHNY, SVGAGI (reference sequence). The germline V and J ends were trimmed by 3 bases and 8 bases, with 10 bases remaining between them. The CDR3 nucleotides are TGTGCCAGCAGTTATGGTGGGGGCGGCTACACCTTC. As protein: CASSYGGGGYTF.

This clone was detected only once. The chain uses TRBV5-1 and TRBJ2-7; D uncertain. Trimming took 1 base from V and 2 from J, leaving 10 bases between them. This CDR3 is 14 amino acids long. Germline V lookup: CDR1 SGHRS, CDR2 YFSETQ. In DNA form, the CDR3 reads TGCGCCAGCAGCTTGTCGACGGTTGCCTACGAGCAGTACTTC. Protein sequence: CASSLSTVAYEQYF.

This clone has just one count. The V and J genes are TRBV7-2 and TRBJ2-5; D is perhaps TRBD1 or TRBD2 (5 bases each). Per the germline V gene, CDR1 is SGHTA and CDR2 is FQGNSA. Deletions cut 7 bases from V and 2 bases from J, with 11 bases between. The length of the CDR3 is 13 residues. CDR3 sequence: CASNRGVQETQYF. The CDR3 nucleotides are TGTGCCAGCAACAGAGGGGTTCAAGAGACCCAGTACTTC.

The rearrangement joins TRBV11-1 to TRBJ2-5; TRBD2 is a possible D gene (6 bases). Germline V gives CDR1 SGHAT, CDR2 FQDESV (reference sequence). Trimming left V 5 bases short and J 5 bases short, with 15 bases between. The CDR3 consists of 14 residues. DNA of the CDR3: TGTGCCAGCAGCCCGGGAGTTTTCGGTGAGACCCAGTACTTC. Encoded protein: CASSPGVFGETQYF.

The chain combines TRBV5-1 with TRBJ2-1, with D possibly TRBD2 on 6 matching bases. In germline, CDR1 is SGHRS, CDR2 YFSETQ. V lost 4 bases to trimming and J lost 7 bases, with 15 bases between them. The CDR3 is made up of 14 amino acids. The CDR3 region has the DNA TGCGCCAGCAGCATTGCCCCGGGGAGGAATGAGCAGTTCTTC. Translated: CASSIAPGRNEQFF.

This clone was seen a handful of times. The J gene is TRBJ1-5, the V gene TRBV7-2; D not resolved. The V end lost 4 bases, the J end lost 4 bases, and 8 bases lay between the germline ends. CDR1 and CDR2 from the germline V gene are SGHTA and FQGNSA. This CDR3 is 13 amino acids long. The CDR3 nucleotides are TGTGCCAGCAGCTCGGGTCGGAATCAGCCCCAGCATTTT. Amino acids: CASSSGRNQPQHF.

This CDR3 is CASSYLEPPPRSEQFF. CDR3 coding DNA: TGTGCCAGCAGCTACTTGGAGCCGCCCCCAAGAAGTGAGCAGTTCTTC. V and J are TRBV7-8 and TRBJ2-1, with D unresolved. The CDR3 runs 16 residues. The ends were cut back, 4 bases at V and 9 bases at J, with 22 bases in the middle. Germline CDR1 is SGHVS and CDR2 is FQNEAQ.

The rearrangement joins TRBV18 to TRBJ2-7, with 10 bases aligning to TRBD2. Germline values: CDR1 KGHSH, CDR2 LQKENI. The CDR3 runs 14 residues. Trimming took 6 bases from V and 3 from J; bases not matched to a gene: 5. In DNA, the CDR3 is TGTGCCAGCTCCGGGACTAGCGAGGGCTACGAGCAGTACTTC. It specifies CASSGTSEGYEQYF.

The chain couples TRBV6-5 to TRBJ1-1, with D hard to call. Germline V gene sequence: CDR1 MNHEY, CDR2 SVGAGI. This CDR3 is 14 amino acids long. Between the trimmed V and J ends, which lost 4 bases and 5 bases, there was a span of 14 bases. The CDR3 DNA follows: TGTGCCAGCAGTTCTCAGAGGGTTAGGACTGAAGCTTTCTTT. It translates to CASSSQRVRTEAFF.

CDR3 DNA sequence: TGCAGCGTTGGGGCCCCAACCGTGGGCTACACCTTC. This codes for CSVGAPTVGYTF. The chain employs TRBV29-1 and TRBJ1-2; D uncertain. Between the trimmed V and J ends, which lost 4 bases and 8 bases, there was a span of 14 bases. CDR1 and CDR2 (germline): SQVTM, ANQGSEA. The CDR3 loop spans 12 amino acids. Variable domain in full (rest from reference TRBV29-1 and TRBJ1-2): SAVISQKPSRDICQRGTSLTIQCQVDSQVTMMFWYRQQPGQSLTLIATANQGSEATYESGFVIDKFPISRPNLTFSTLTVSNMSPEDSSIYLCSVGAPTVGYTFGSGTRLTVV.

This clone was seen only once. The V gene is TRBV25-1, the J gene TRBJ2-7; TRBD2 matches 10 bases. The CDR3 covers 14 residues. The germline V gene has CDR1 MGHDK and CDR2 SYGVNS. Trimming took 4 bases from V and 4 from J; bases not matched to a gene: 4. The CDR3 is CASSVAGGRYEQYF. DNA of the CDR3: TGTGCCAGCAGTGTAGCGGGGGGCCGATACGAGCAGTACTTC.